This is a list of T cell receptor beta chains from one sample in a study of T cell responses to AZD1222 COVID-19 vaccine. Sequenced by immunoSEQ multiplex PCR; TCRdb stores in-frame clones only, minus some. The repertoire consists of 85,000 to 100,000 clones, with 65% to 90% occurring once and the leading ten covering roughly 6.5%. Sequences were derived from peripheral blood, sampled on day 0 of AZD1222 vaccination. The receptor set was obtained from an adult in good health. Both conserved end residues are part of each CDR3. A D gene is named only where the DNA matches it firmly. Rows give clone size only sometimes, using once, few, many, or a class for an expanded clone.

medium-sized,.,TRBJ1-5,TRBV12-3/TRBV12-4,CASSPDSNQPQHF,TGTGCCAGCAGCCCGGACAGCAATCAGCCCCAGCATTTT
few,.,TRBJ1-5,TRBV3-1/TRBV3-2,CASSQDRNQPQHF,TGTGCCAGCAGCCAAGACAGGAATCAGCCCCAGCATTTT
.,.,TRBJ2-7,TRBV11-2,CASSLAAGGREQYF,TGTGCCAGCAGCTTAGCGGCAGGGGGGCGCGAGCAGTACTTC
.,TRBD1,TRBJ1-2,TRBV10-3,CAIKNSGGYYGYTF,TGTGCCATCAAGAACTCAGGGGGCTACTATGGCTACACCTTC
.,TRBD2,TRBJ2-3,TRBV5-5,CASRRRTSGDTQYF,TGTGCCAGCAGGCGCCGGACTAGCGGGGATACGCAGTATTTT
.,.,TRBJ2-2,TRBV9,CASTQTGSNTGELFF,TGTGCCAGCACCCAAACAGGGTCGAACACCGGGGAGCTGTTTTTT
.,TRBD1,TRBJ1-1,TRBV9,CASSAAGQGRTEAFF,TGTGCCAGCAGCGCAGCCGGACAGGGGAGGACTGAAGCTTTCTTT
.,.,TRBJ2-7,TRBV27,CASSLSRRGRSRSYEQYF,TGTGCCAGCAGTTTATCTAGGAGGGGACGGTCACGCTCCTACGAGCAGTACTTC
few,.,TRBJ2-1,TRBV10-1,CASIIGGPSYNEQFF,TGCGCCAGCATTATCGGCGGACCCTCCTACAATGAGCAGTTCTTC
few,TRBD1,TRBJ1-2,TRBV19,CASSRSGTGQGYTF,TGTGCCAGTAGTCGAAGCGGGACAGGGCAAGGCTACACCTTC
few,.,TRBJ2-7,TRBV19,CASSIRVSSYEQYF,TGTGCCAGTAGTATACGGGTTAGCTCCTACGAGCAGTACTTC
.,TRBD2,TRBJ2-1,TRBV6-2/TRBV6-3,CASSSHPTGRELSNEQFF,TGTGCCAGCAGTTCCCACCCTACGGGGCGGGAGTTATCCAATGAGCAGTTCTTC
.,.,TRBJ2-7,TRBV5-1,CASSLGGGPSSYEQYF,TGCGCCAGCAGCTTGGGAGGGGGGCCCAGCTCCTACGAGCAGTACTTC
once,.,TRBJ1-2,TRBV2,CASSEASWYSPLF,TGTGCCAGCAGTGAAGCATCGTGGTATAGTCCACTCTTC
few,.,TRBJ2-7,TRBV5-6,CASSSFLGSSSYEQYF,TGTGCCAGCAGCTCATTCCTGGGATCGAGCTCCTACGAGCAGTACTTC
.,.,TRBJ1-2,TRBV2,CASSAQGHYGYTF,TGTGCCAGCAGCGCCCAGGGGCACTATGGCTACACCTTC
.,TRBD1,TRBJ2-7,TRBV5-1,CASSLLSGQGIYEQYF,TGCGCCAGCAGCTTGCTCTCGGGACAGGGGATCTACGAGCAGTACTTC
.,TRBD1,TRBJ1-1,TRBV3-1/TRBV3-2,CASSRRGLGMNTEAFF,TGTGCCAGCAGCCGGAGGGGGCTCGGAATGAACACTGAAGCTTTCTTT
.,TRBD1,TRBJ1-4,TRBV11-3,CASSPREQGAGEKLFF,TGTGCCAGCAGCCCTCGAGAACAGGGGGCCGGTGAAAAACTGTTTTTT
.,.,TRBJ2-3,TRBV10-3,CAISEGGDTQYF,TGTGCCATCAGTGAAGGGGGAGATACGCAGTATTTT
.,.,TRBJ1-3,TRBV25-1,CASSELAGAGNTIYF,TGTGCCAGCAGTGAATTAGCGGGAGCTGGAAACACCATATATTTT
.,TRBD1,TRBJ2-3,TRBV7-9,CASSQRGQGATDTQYF,TGTGCCAGCAGCCAGCGCGGACAGGGGGCTACAGATACGCAGTATTTT
.,.,TRBJ1-2,TRBV18,CASSPGALSVYGYTF,TGTGCCAGCTCACCGGGGGCCCTATCCGTCTATGGCTACACCTTC
.,.,TRBJ1-5,TRBV6-2/TRBV6-3,CASSLWRSRGNQPQHF,TGTGCCAGCAGTTTGTGGAGATCGAGGGGCAATCAGCCCCAGCATTTT
.,.,TRBJ1-4,TRBV4-1,CASSRGSLQNEKLFF,TGCGCCAGCAGCCGCGGGTCCTTACAAAATGAAAAACTGTTTTTT
.,.,TRBJ1-2,TRBV4-1,CASSQKPDPDYGYTF,TGCGCCAGCAGCCAAAAACCTGACCCGGACTATGGCTACACCTTC
.,TRBD2,TRBJ2-7,TRBV5-1,CASSLMLAGVQGSYEQYF,TGCGCCAGCAGCTTGATGTTAGCGGGAGTTCAAGGGTCCTACGAGCAGTACTTC
.,TRBD1,TRBJ2-5,TRBV7-9,CASSKTSGGVTQYF,TGTGCCAGCAGCAAAACTTCAGGGGGTGTGACCCAGTACTTC
.,TRBD2,TRBJ2-7,TRBV11-3,CASSPHLAGAYEQYF,TGTGCCAGCAGCCCCCATCTAGCGGGAGCCTACGAGCAGTACTTC
.,.,TRBJ1-5,TRBV19,CASSIVDQPQHF,TGTGCCAGTAGTATAGTCGATCAGCCCCAGCATTTT
once,.,TRBJ2-7,TRBV27,CASSLHPTIWEQYF,TGTGCCAGCAGTCTTCACCCGACTATATGGGAGCAGTACTTC
.,.,TRBJ1-4,TRBV19,CASSIRQGGEKLFF,TGTGCCAGTAGTATTCGCCAGGGCGGCGAAAAACTGTTTTTT
.,.,TRBJ2-1,TRBV30,CAWSGGVYNEQFF,TGTGCCTGGAGTGGAGGGGTGTACAATGAGCAGTTCTTC
.,.,TRBJ1-5,TRBV13,CASTLRTPKRPGHF,TGTGCCAGCACCCTCAGAACCCCTAAGCGCCCCGGACATTTT
.,.,TRBJ1-1,TRBV30,CAWRLGVNTEAFF,TGTGCCTGGAGGCTGGGAGTGAACACTGAAGCTTTCTTT
.,.,TRBJ2-3,TRBV6-5,CASSYSSFRDTQYF,TGTGCCAGCAGTTACTCGAGTTTCAGGGATACGCAGTATTTT
.,.,TRBJ2-7,TRBV2,CASRDRDKQYF,TGTGCCAGCAGGGACCGGGACAAGCAGTACTTC